This T cell receptor beta chain was sequenced for a study of cytotoxic CD8 clonotypes in ibrutinib-treated CLL. Across the study: Responses comprised some 24 partial and 2 complete; at median approximately 68 months, around 15 remained remitted and approximately twelve progressed.

Notes on the study in general: At progression, clonality fell back toward baseline after rising at ibrutinib response. Measured clonality at baseline was greater than in age-matched healthy donors and tracked with circulating CD8+ T-cell counts.

Investigators sought sequencing depths of between 1 in 200,000 and 1 in 1 million T cells. The table came from immunoSEQ multiplex PCR; TCRdb's copy has only in-frame clones and leaves some out. The data hold approximately 80,000 clones, with just over 85% observed a single time. Comments on this clone: The antigen is not known.

The clonotype was recovered from a human donor with chronic lymphocytic leukemia. The specimen comprised PBMCs, sampled before ibrutinib treatment.

The chain's CDR3 is CASRDREAGNTIYF. CDR3 bases: TGTGCCAGCAGAGACAGGGAGGCTGGAAACACCATATATTTT. The chain joins TRBV6-1 to TRBJ1-3; 7 bases match TRBD1. Trimming removed 6 bases from V and 2 bases from J; junction bases left unmatched: 4. Germline CDR1 MNHNS, CDR2 SASEGT. The CDR3 length is 14 residues.